Below, 13 T cell receptor beta chains from the same sample are listed, as sequenced in a study of T cells expressing NK-cell markers. TCRdb reprocessed the 5' RACE reads and reports one entry per CDR3 protein, with no DNA. Its table records about 400,000 distinct CDR3 sequences. The material sequenced was blood T cells: a sorted CD56 or NKG2C T cell subset, CD4+ or CD8+ T cells, or bulk PBMC T cells (not recorded which). Source of these receptors: a woman aged 50 to 65 in good health.

The CDR3 loop is CASRPGRASGSNEQFF. The chain combines TRBV12-3 or TRBV12-4 with TRBJ2-1; TCRdb calls TRBD2, which cannot be checked without DNA. The CDR3 totals 16 residues.

The CDR3 spells CASSLVQGNIPEETQYF. J is TRBJ2-5 and V is TRBV5-1; there is no DNA to check the TCRdb D call of TRBD1. This CDR3 comprises 17 residues. Germline CDR1 SGHRS, CDR2 YFSETQ. The full variable domain, in which reference TRBV5-1 and TRBJ2-5 provide the parts outside the CDR3, is KAGVTQTPRYLIKTRGQQVTLSCSPISGHRSVSWYQQTPGQGLQFLFEYFSETQRNKGNFPGRFSGRQFSNSRSEMNVSTLELGDSALYLCASSLVQGNIPEETQYFGPGTRLLVL.

The V and J genes are TRBV12-3 or TRBV12-4 and TRBJ2-5; TCRdb picks TRBD2, but there is no DNA to check that call. CDR3 length: 14 amino acids. This CDR3 reads CATSGPTPRETQYF.

This rearrangement joins TRBV4-1 to TRBJ2-2; the TRBD2 assignment by TCRdb is unverifiable without DNA. Germline values: CDR1 MGHRA, CDR2 YSYEKL. The CDR3 is 15 residues long. CDR3 amino acids: CASSRTSGRGRELFF.

The chain joins TRBV10-2 to TRBJ2-1; as DNA is missing, the TRBD2 call by TCRdb cannot be tested. This CDR3 has 16 residues. Germline CDR1 and CDR2: WSHSY and SAAADI. The CDR3 loop is CATSPALTGFYNEQFF.

The rearrangement links TRBV11-2 to TRBJ1-2; without DNA, the TCRdb call of TRBD1 cannot be checked. CDR3 length equals 13 residues. Germline lookup yields CDR1 SGHAT and CDR2 FQNNGV. CDR3 in amino acids: CASSLVQGAGYTF.

The chain joins TRBV6-2 or TRBV6-3 to TRBJ2-6; TCRdb's D call, TRBD1, is unchecked because there is no DNA. The germline V gene has CDR1 MNHEY and CDR2 SVGEGT. This CDR3 spans 19 amino acids. The CDR3 protein is CASSSETLTVNSGANVLTF.

The V and J genes are TRBV5-1 and TRBJ2-2; with no DNA, the TCRdb D assignment of TRBD1 cannot be verified. Germline assignment: CDR1 SGHRS and CDR2 YFSETQ. This CDR3 comprises 15 residues. The CDR3 protein is CASSLSQGNTGELFF.

The chain has TRBV12-2 and TRBJ2-2; with no DNA, the TCRdb D assignment of TRBD1 cannot be verified. TRBV12-2 has pseudogene status. The CDR3 has 15 amino acids. This CDR3 reads CASRLVWSGGGELFF.

This chain uses TRBV10-3 with TRBJ1-1. This CDR3 is built from 16 residues. Germline CDR1 ENHRY, CDR2 SYGVKD. CDR3 residues: CAISDKLGGKNTEAFF.

The chain joins TRBV3-1 to TRBJ2-7; TCRdb reports TRBD1, a call that lacks DNA to check it against. Germline CDR1 reads LGHDT; CDR2 reads YNNKEL (reference sequence). CDR3 length equals 13 residues. The CDR3 reads CASSQTGPYEQYF.

J is TRBJ2-1 and V is TRBV12-3 or TRBV12-4; TCRdb's assignment of TRBD1 cannot be checked, as there is no DNA. The CDR3 has 16 amino acids. This chain's CDR3 is CASSPLGRSSYNEQFF.

The chain uses TRBV19 and TRBJ2-2; the D gene TCRdb calls, TRBD2, cannot be checked with no DNA. The CDR3 is 12 residues long. Germline CDR1 and CDR2: LNHDA and SQIVND (reference sequence). The CDR3 reads CASLTIFGELFF.